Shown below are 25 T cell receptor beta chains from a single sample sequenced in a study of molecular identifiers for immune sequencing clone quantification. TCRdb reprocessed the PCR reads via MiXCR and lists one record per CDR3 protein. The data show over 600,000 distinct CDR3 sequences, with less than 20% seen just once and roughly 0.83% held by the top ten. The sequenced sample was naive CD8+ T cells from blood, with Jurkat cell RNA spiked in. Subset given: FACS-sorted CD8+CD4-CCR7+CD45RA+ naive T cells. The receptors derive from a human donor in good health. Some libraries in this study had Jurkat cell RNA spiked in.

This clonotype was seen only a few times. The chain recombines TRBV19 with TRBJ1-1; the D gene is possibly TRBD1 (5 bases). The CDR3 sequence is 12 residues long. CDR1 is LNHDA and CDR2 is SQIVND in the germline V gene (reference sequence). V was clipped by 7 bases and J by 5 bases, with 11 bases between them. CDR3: CASNEGLTEAFF. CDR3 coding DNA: TGTGCCAGTAACGAGGGGTTAACTGAAGCTTTCTTT.

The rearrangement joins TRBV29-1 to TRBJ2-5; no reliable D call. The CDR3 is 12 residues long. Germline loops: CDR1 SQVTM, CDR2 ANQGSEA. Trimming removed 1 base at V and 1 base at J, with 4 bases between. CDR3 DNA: TGCAGCGTTGAAGTTAGCCAAGAGACCCAGTACTTC. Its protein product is CSVEVSQETQYF.

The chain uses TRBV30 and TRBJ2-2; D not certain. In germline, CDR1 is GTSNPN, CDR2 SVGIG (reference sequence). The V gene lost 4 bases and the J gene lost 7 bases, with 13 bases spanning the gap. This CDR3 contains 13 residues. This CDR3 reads CAWTDEIGGELFF. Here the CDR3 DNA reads TGTGCCTGGACGGACGAAATCGGCGGGGAGCTGTTTTTT. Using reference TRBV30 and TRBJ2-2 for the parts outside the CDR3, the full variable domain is SQTIHQWPATLVQPVGSPLSLECTVEGTSNPNLYWYRQAAGRGLQLLFYSVGIGQISSEVPQNLSASRPQDRQFILSSKKLLLSDSGFYLCAWTDEIGGELFFGEGSRLTVL.

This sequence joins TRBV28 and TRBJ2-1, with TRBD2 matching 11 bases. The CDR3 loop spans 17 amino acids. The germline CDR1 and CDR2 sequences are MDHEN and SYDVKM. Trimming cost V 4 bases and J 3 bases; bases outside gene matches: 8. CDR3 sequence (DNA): TGTGCCAGCAGTTCCGTAGCGGGAGGGCCATACTACAATGAGCAGTTCTTC. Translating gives CASSSVAGGPYYNEQFF.

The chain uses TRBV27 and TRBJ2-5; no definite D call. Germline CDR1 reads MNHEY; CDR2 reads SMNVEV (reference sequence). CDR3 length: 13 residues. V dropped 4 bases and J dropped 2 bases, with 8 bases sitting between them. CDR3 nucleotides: TGTGCCAGCAGTTACCAGGAGCAAGAGACCCAGTACTTC. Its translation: CASSYQEQETQYF.

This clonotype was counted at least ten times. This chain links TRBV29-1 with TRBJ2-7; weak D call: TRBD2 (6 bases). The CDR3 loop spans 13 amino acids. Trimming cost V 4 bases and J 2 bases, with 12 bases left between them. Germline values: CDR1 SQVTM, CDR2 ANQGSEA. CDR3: CSVGVAETYEQYF. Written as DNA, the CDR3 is TGCAGCGTTGGGGTAGCGGAAACCTACGAGCAGTACTTC.

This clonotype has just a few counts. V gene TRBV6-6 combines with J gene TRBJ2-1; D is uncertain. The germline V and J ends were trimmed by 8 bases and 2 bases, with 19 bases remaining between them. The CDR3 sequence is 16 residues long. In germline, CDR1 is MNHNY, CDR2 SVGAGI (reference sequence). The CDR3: CASANGRGTPYNEQFF. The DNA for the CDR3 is TGTGCCAGCGCAAATGGTAGAGGCACCCCCTACAATGAGCAGTTCTTC.

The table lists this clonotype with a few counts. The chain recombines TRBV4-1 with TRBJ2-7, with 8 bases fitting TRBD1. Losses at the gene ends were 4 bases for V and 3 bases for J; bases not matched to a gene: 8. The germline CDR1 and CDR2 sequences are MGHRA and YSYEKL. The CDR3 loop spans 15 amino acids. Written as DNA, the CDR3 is TGCGCCAGCAGCCCGGGACAGGCGAATTACTACGAGCAGTACTTC. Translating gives CASSPGQANYYEQYF.

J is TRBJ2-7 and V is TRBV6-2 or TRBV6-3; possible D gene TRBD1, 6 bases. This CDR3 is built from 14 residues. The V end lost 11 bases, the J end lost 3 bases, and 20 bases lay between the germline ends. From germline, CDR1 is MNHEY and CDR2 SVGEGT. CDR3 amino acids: CAGTPEGQYYEQYF. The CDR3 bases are TGTGCCGGCACCCCCGAAGGACAGTACTACGAGCAGTACTTC.

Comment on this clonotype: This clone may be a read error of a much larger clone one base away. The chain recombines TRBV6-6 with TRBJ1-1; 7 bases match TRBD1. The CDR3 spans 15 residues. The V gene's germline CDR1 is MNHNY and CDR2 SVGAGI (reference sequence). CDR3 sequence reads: CASSYMTGLDTGAFF. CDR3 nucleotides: TGTGCCAGCAGCTATATGACAGGGTTAGACACTGGAGCTTTCTTT.

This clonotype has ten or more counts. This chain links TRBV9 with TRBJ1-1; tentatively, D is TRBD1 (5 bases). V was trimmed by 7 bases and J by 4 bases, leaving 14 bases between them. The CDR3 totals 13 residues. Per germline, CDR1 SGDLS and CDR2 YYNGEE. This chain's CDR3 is CASGGWDGTEAFF. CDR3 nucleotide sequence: TGTGCCAGCGGGGGTTGGGATGGCACTGAAGCTTTCTTT.

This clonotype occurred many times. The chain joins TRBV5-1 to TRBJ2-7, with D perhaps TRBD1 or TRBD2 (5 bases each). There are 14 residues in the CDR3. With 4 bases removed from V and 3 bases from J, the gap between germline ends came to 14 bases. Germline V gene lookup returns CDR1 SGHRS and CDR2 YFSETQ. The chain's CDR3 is CASSPGTYYYEQYF. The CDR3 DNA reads TGCGCCAGCAGCCCAGGGACCTATTACTACGAGCAGTACTTC.

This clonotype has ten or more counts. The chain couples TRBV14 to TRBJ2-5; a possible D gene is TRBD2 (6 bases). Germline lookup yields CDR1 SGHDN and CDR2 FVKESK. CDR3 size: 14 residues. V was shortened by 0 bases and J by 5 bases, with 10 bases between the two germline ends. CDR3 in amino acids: CASSQETSSETQYF. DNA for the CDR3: TGTGCCAGCAGCCAAGAGACTAGTTCCGAGACCCAGTACTTC.

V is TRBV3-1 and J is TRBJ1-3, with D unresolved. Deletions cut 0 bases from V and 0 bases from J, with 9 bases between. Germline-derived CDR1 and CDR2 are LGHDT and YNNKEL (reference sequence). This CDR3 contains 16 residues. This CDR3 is CASSQDKWVSGNTIYF. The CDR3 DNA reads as TGTGCCAGCAGCCAAGATAAGTGGGTCTCTGGAAACACCATATATTTT.

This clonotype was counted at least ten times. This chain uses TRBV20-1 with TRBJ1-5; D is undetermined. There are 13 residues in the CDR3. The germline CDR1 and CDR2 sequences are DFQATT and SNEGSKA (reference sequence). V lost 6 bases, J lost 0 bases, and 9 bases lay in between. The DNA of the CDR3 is TGCAGTGCGAGCCTATATAGCAATCAGCCCCAGCATTTT. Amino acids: CSASLYSNQPQHF.

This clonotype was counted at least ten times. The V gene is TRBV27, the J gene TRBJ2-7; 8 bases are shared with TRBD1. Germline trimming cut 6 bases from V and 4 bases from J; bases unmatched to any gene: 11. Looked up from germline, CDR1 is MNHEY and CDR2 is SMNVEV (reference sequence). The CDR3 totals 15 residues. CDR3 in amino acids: CASRLLQGALYEQYF. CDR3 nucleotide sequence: TGTGCCAGCAGGTTACTTCAGGGGGCTCTTTACGAGCAGTACTTC.

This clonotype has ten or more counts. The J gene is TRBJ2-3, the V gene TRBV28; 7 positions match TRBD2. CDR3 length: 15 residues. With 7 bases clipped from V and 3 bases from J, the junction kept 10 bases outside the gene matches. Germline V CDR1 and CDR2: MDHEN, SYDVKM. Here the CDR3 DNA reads TGTGCCAGCAATCCGGGACTACTTATGACAGATACGCAGTATTTT. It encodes CASNPGLLMTDTQYF.

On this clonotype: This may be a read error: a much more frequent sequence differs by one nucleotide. CDR3 loop: CASSSYHTGIYAEAFF. CDR3 in DNA: TGCGCCAGCAGCTCGTATCATACAGGGATTTATGCCGAAGCTTTCTTT. The chain carries TRBV5-1 and TRBJ1-1; D might be TRBD1 (6 bases). Germline CDR1 and CDR2: SGHRS and YFSETQ. The CDR3 runs to 16 residues. The V and J ends lost 3 bases and 8 bases respectively, with 23 bases between them.

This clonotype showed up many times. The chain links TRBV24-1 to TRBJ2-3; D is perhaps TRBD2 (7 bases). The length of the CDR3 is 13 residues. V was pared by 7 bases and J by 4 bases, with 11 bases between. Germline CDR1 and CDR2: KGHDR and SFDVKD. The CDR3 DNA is TGTGCCACCAGGGGGGGGCAGGCAGATACGCAGTATTTT. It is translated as CATRGGQADTQYF.

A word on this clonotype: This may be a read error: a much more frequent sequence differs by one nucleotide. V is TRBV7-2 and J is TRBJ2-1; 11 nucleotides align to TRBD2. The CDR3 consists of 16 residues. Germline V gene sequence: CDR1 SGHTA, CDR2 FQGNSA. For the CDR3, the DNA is TGTGCCAGAAGCTCCCTACTAGCGGGAGCCTACAATGAGCAGTTCTTC. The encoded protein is CARSSLLAGAYNEQFF.

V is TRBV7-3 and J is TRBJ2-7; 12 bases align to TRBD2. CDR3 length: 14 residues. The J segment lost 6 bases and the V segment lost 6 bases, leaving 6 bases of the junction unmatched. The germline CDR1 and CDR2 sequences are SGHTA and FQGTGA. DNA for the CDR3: TGTGCCAGCAGTCTAGCGGGAGGGCCGTGCGAGCAGTACTTC. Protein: CASSLAGGPCEQYF.

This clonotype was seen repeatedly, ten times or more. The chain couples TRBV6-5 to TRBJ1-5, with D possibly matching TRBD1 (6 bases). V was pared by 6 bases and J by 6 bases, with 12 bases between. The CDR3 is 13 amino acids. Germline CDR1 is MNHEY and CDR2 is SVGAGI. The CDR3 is CASSGTSRQPQHF. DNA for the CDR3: TGTGCCAGCAGCGGGACAAGTCGTCAGCCCCAGCATTTT.

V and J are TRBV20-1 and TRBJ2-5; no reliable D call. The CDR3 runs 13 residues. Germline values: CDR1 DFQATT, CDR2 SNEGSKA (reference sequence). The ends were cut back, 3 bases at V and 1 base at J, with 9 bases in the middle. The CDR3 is CSASSPPQETQYF. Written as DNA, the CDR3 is TGCAGTGCTAGTTCCCCCCCCCAAGAGACCCAGTACTTC.

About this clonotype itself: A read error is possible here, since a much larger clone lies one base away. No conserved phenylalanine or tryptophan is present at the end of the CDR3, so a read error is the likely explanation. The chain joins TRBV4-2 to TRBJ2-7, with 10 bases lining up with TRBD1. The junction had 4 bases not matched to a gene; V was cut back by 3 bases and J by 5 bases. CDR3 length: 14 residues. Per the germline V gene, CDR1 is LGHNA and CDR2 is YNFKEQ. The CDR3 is CASSQGTGAHEQYS. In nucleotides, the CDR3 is TGTGCCAGCAGCCAGGGGACAGGGGCCCACGAGCAGTACTCC.

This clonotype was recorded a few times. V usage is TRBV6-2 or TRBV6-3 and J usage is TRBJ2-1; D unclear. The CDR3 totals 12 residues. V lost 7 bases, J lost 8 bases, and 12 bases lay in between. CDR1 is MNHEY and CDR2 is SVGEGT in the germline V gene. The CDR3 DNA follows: TGTGCCAGCAATACAGTGATAGATGAGCAGTTCTTC. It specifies CASNTVIDEQFF.